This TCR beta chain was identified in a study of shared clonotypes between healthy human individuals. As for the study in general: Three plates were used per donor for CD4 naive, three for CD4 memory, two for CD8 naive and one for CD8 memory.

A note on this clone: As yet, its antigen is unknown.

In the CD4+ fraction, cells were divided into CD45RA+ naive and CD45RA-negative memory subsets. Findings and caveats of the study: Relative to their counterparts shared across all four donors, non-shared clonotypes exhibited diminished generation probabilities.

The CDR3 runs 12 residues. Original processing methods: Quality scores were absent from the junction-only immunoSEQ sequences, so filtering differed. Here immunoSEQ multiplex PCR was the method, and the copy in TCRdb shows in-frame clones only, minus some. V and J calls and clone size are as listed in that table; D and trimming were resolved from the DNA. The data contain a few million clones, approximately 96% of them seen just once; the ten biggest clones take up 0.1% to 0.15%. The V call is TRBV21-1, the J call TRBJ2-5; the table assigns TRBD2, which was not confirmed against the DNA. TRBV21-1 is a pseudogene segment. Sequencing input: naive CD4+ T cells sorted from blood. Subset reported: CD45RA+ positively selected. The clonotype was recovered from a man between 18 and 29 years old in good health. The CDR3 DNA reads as TGTGCCAGCCGCCCTCCGGGGGAGACCCAGTACTTC. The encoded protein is CASRPPGETQYF.